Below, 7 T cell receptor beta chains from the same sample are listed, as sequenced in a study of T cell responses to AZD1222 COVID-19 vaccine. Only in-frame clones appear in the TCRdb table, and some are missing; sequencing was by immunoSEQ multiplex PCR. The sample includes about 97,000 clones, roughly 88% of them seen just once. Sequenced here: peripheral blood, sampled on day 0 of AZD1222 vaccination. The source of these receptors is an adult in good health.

The DNA of the CDR3 is TGTGCCAGTAGTATACAGGCACTGGCATCCTACGAGCAGTACTTC. Translation gives CASSIQALASYEQYF. The chain combines TRBV19 with TRBJ2-7; no clear D gene. V was trimmed by 2 bases and J by 1 base, leaving 12 bases between them. This CDR3 comprises 15 residues. Germline V gives CDR1 LNHDA, CDR2 SQIVND (reference sequence). Variable domain in full (rest from reference TRBV19 and TRBJ2-7): DGGITQSPKYLFRKEGQNVTLSCEQNLNHDAMYWYRQDPGQGLRLIYYSQIVNDFQKGDIAEGYSVSREKKESFPLTVTSAQKNPTAFYLCASSIQALASYEQYFGPGTRLTVT.

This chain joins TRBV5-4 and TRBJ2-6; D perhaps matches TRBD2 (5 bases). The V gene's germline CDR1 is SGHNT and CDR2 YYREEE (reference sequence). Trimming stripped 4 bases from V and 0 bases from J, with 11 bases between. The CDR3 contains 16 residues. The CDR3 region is CASSLAGVSGANVLTF. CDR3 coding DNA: TGTGCCAGCAGCCTCGCCGGGGTCTCTGGGGCCAACGTCCTGACTTTC. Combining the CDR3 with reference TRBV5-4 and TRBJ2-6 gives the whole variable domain ETGVTQSPTHLIKTRGQQVTLRCSSQSGHNTVSWYQQALGQGPQFIFQYYREEENGRGNFPPRFSGLQFPNYSSELNVNALELDDSALYLCASSLAGVSGANVLTFGAGSRLTVL.

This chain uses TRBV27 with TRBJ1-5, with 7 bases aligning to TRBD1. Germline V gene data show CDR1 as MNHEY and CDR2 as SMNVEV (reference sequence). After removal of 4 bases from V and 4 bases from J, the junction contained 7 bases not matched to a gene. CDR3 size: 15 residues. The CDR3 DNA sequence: TGTGCCAGCAGTTCCGGACAGGCGGGGAATCAGCCCCAGCATTTT. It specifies CASSSGQAGNQPQHF.

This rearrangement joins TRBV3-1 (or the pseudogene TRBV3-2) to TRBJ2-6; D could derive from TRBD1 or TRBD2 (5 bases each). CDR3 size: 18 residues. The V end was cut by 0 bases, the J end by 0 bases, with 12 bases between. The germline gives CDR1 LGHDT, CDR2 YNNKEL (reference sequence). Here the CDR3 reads CASSQDRDGYSGANVLTF. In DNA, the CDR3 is TGTGCCAGCAGCCAAGATCGGGACGGGTACTCTGGGGCCAACGTCCTGACTTTC.

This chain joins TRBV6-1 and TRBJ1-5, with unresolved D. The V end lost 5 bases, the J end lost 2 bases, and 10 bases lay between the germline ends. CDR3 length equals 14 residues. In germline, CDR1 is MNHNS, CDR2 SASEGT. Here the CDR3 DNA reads TGTGCCAGCAGTTTCCCAGGTGGCAATCAGCCCCAGCATTTT. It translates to CASSFPGGNQPQHF.

CDR3 DNA: TGCGCCAGCAGCCAATCTGACAGGGAGATGTACTATGGCTACACCTTC. Its protein is CASSQSDREMYYGYTF. The chain couples TRBV4-3 to TRBJ1-2, with 7 bases matching TRBD1. This CDR3 is 16 amino acids long. The germline V gene has CDR1 LGHNA and CDR2 YSLEER. Trimming took 2 bases from V and 3 from J; bases not matched to a gene: 9.

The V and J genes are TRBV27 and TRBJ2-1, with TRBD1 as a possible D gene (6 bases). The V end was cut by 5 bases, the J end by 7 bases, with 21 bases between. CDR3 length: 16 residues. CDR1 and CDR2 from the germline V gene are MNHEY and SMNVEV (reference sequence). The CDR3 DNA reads TGTGCCAGCAGTCCAGGCCAGGGTCCAGGGGCAAATGAGCAGTTCTTC. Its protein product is CASSPGQGPGANEQFF.